These 4 T cell receptor beta chains originate from one sample sequenced in a study of cytomegalovirus exposure and HLA in healthy donors. It was with 60 Vbeta and 13 Jbeta primers that the PCR ran. TCRdb keeps only in-frame clones here, not all; method: immunoSEQ multiplex PCR. The repertoire holds fewer than 150,000 clones, with 73% as singletons. The sequencing sample was made of PBMCs. The source is a human donor in good health.

V and J are TRBV11-2 and TRBJ2-2; weak D call: TRBD1 (6 bases). CDR3 length: 16 amino acids. Per germline, CDR1 SGHAT and CDR2 FQNNGV. V lost 6 bases to trimming and J lost 3 bases, with 17 bases between them. Here the CDR3 reads CASRPRQGKDTGELFF. For the CDR3, the DNA is TGTGCCAGCAGACCGAGGCAGGGGAAGGACACCGGGGAGCTGTTTTTT.

The chain carries TRBV9 and TRBJ2-3; possibly TRBD2 for D (5 bases). Germline CDR1 SGDLS, CDR2 YYNGEE. The V end was cut by 0 bases, the J end by 2 bases, with 7 bases between. This CDR3 region has 14 residues. The CDR3: CASSVDGDTDTQYF. Here the CDR3 DNA reads TGTGCCAGCAGCGTAGACGGGGACACAGATACGCAGTATTTT.

V gene TRBV6-1 combines with J gene TRBJ1-5, with D unresolved. The V end was cut by 3 bases, the J end by 4 bases, with 13 bases between. Per the germline V gene, CDR1 is MNHNS and CDR2 is SASEGT. The CDR3 is made up of 15 amino acids. In nucleotides, the CDR3 is TGTGCCAGCAGTGATTACGTCGGAGAGAATCAGCCCCAGCATTTT. Protein: CASSDYVGENQPQHF.

The chain uses TRBV2 and TRBJ2-5, with D perhaps TRBD1 (5 bases). The CDR3 runs to 14 residues. Looked up from germline, CDR1 is SNHLY and CDR2 is FYNNEI. The V end lost 4 bases, the J end lost 7 bases, and 16 bases lay between the germline ends. For the CDR3, the DNA is TGTGCCAGCAGTGGAGGAAACAGGTTGGGGACCCAGTACTTC. Its translation is CASSGGNRLGTQYF.